This T cell receptor beta chain is drawn from a study of technical replicates of blood from a handful of donors. Sequencing used immunoSEQ multiplex PCR; TCRdb keeps in-frame clones, though not all of them. The sample contains over 10,000 clones, approximately 95% of which appear only once. Trimming removed 4 bases from V and 14 bases from J; junction bases left unmatched: 18. This CDR3 is built from 16 residues. CDR1 LNHDA and CDR2 SQIVND come from the germline V gene (reference sequence). The sequence came from a human donor in good health. J is TRBJ2-1 and V is TRBV19; 9 bases match TRBD2. Sequencing used PBMCs. In nucleotides, the CDR3 is TGTGCCAGTAGTACATCCCAAGAGCGGGAGGCTCCCGCGGAGTTCTTC. This gives the protein CASSTSQEREAPAEFF.